Below, 17 T cell receptor beta chains from the same sample are listed, as sequenced in a study of CD8 T cells in Susac syndrome. cDNA came from about 0.5 to 1 ug RNA primed by random hexamers. Via MiXCR, TCRdb re-called the immunoSEQ multiplex PCR reads, giving one row per CDR3 protein. Here the sample spans 150,000 to 200,000 distinct CDR3 sequences, around 94% being singletons. Sequencing was carried out using CD4+ T cells from PBMCs. The receptors were gathered from a human donor with multiple sclerosis.

V usage is TRBV19 and J usage is TRBJ1-2; 11 nucleotides line up with TRBD1. The CDR3 is made up of 15 amino acids. The germline gives CDR1 LNHDA, CDR2 SQIVND (reference sequence). Trimming cost V 5 bases and J 8 bases; bases outside gene matches: 10. CDR3 sequence: CASSPGTGGVGGYTF. The CDR3 bases are TGTGCCAGTAGTCCTGGGACAGGGGGAGTAGGAGGCTACACCTTC.

The chain combines TRBV24-1 with TRBJ2-6; weak D call: TRBD2 (5 bases). Germline V gene lookup returns CDR1 KGHDR and CDR2 SFDVKD. V was trimmed by 1 base and J by 0 bases, leaving 12 bases between them. The CDR3 runs to 18 residues. DNA for the CDR3: TGTGCCACCAGTGATTTTAAGTCGGGGTACTCTGGGGCCAACGTCCTGACTTTC. As protein: CATSDFKSGYSGANVLTF.

This clonotype has only one observation. V and J are TRBV30 and TRBJ1-1; 8 bases match TRBD1. The germline V gene encodes CDR1 GTSNPN and CDR2 SVGIG (reference sequence). The V segment lost 2 bases and the J segment 4 bases; nucleotides outside the gene matches: 3. There are 13 residues in the CDR3. Here the CDR3 DNA reads TGTGCCTGGAGTACAGGGGGACTCACTGAAGCTTTCTTT. It specifies CAWSTGGLTEAFF.

This clonotype was seen only once. This CDR3 reads CASAGQIMGNEQFF. CDR3 sequence (DNA): TGTGCCAGCGCGGGACAAATCATGGGGAATGAGCAGTTCTTC. The chain joins TRBV10-3 to TRBJ2-1, with D tentatively TRBD1 or TRBD2 (6 bases each). Germline CDR1 ENHRY, CDR2 SYGVKD. V lost 10 bases and J lost 7, with 20 bases in between. The CDR3 totals 14 residues.

This chain joins TRBV20-1 and TRBJ2-1, with a tentative D call TRBD1 (7 bases). The CDR3 runs to 14 residues. Deletions cut 2 bases from V and 5 bases from J, with 13 bases between. CDR1 is DFQATT, CDR2 SNEGSKA, per germline (reference sequence). CDR3 DNA: TGCAGTGCTAGATCTACAGGGGAGGACAATGAGCAGTTCTTC. Protein sequence: CSARSTGEDNEQFF.

Details on this clonotype: At one boundary the junction diverges from the germline segment, which might be a read error. The chain combines TRBV9 with TRBJ2-1, with D perhaps matching TRBD2 (6 bases). The CDR3 runs 15 residues. Germline loops: CDR1 SGDLS, CDR2 YYNGEE. CDR3 DNA sequence: TGTGCCAGCAGCACCTCCCTCGGACTACTCGTCGAGCGGTTCTTC. Its protein is CASSTSLGLLVERFF.

J is TRBJ2-1 and V is TRBV24-1; D might be TRBD1 (6 bases). Germline V gives CDR1 KGHDR, CDR2 SFDVKD. CDR3 size: 15 residues. V was cut by 3 bases and J by 7 bases, with 15 bases left in between. The CDR3 loop is CATSDPDLQGNEQFF. CDR3 in DNA: TGTGCCACCAGTGATCCCGACCTCCAGGGGAATGAGCAGTTCTTC.

The rearrangement links TRBV14 to TRBJ2-1; 11 nucleotides align to TRBD2. V dropped 4 bases and J dropped 5; count of bases not matched to a gene: 7. The CDR3 sequence is 16 residues long. Germline V gene sequence: CDR1 SGHDN, CDR2 FVKESK. The CDR3 DNA reads as TGTGCCAGCAGCCGCTCCGGGACTAGCGGACACAATGAGCAGTTCTTC. Its protein is CASSRSGTSGHNEQFF.

The chain employs TRBV6-2 or TRBV6-3 and TRBJ1-2; D ambiguous. Between the trimmed V and J ends, which lost 4 bases and 8 bases, there was a span of 14 bases. Germline assignment: CDR1 MNHEY and CDR2 SVGEGT. The CDR3 contains 13 residues. The CDR3 loop reads CASSSDMSQGYTF. The DNA of the CDR3 is TGTGCCAGCAGTTCCGACATGTCCCAGGGCTACACCTTC.

The chain links TRBV28 to TRBJ1-1, with D perhaps matching TRBD1 (5 bases). V shed 4 bases and J shed 2 bases, with 11 bases lying between them. The CDR3 length is 14 residues. Germline values: CDR1 MDHEN, CDR2 SYDVKM. The CDR3 spells CASSSTGENTEAFF. The CDR3 DNA reads TGTGCCAGCAGTTCTACAGGCGAAAACACTGAAGCTTTCTTT.

There are a few counts of this clonotype. V gene TRBV27 combines with J gene TRBJ2-5; D gene ambiguous. Germline assignment: CDR1 MNHEY and CDR2 SMNVEV (reference sequence). The V gene lost 0 bases and the J gene lost 4 bases, with 3 bases spanning the gap. The CDR3 has 12 residues. The CDR3 DNA sequence: TGTGCCAGCAGTTTATCTGGAGAGACCCAGTACTTC. This codes for CASSLSGETQYF.

The chain joins TRBV10-3 to TRBJ2-7, with TRBD2 as a possible D gene (5 bases). Trimming took off 4 bases at V and 5 bases at J, with 9 bases between the two ends. Germline loops: CDR1 ENHRY, CDR2 SYGVKD. The CDR3 length is 12 residues. CDR3: CAISGRGDEQYF. DNA of the CDR3: TGTGCCATCAGTGGCCGGGGAGACGAGCAGTACTTC.

The gene calls are TRBV9 and TRBJ2-2, with TRBD2 matching over 15 bases. The CDR3 runs 17 residues. V gave up 2 bases and J gave up 1 base; unmatched junction bases: 0. The V gene's germline CDR1 is SGDLS and CDR2 YYNGEE. The CDR3: CASSVGLAGGNTGELFF. The CDR3 region has the DNA TGTGCCAGCAGCGTGGGACTAGCGGGAGGGAACACCGGGGAGCTGTTTTTT.

V usage is TRBV28 and J usage is TRBJ2-3; D gene ambiguous. Germline-derived CDR1 and CDR2 are MDHEN and SYDVKM. This CDR3 region has 15 residues. With 3 bases removed from V and 0 bases from J, the gap between germline ends came to 10 bases. The CDR3 protein is CASSFSQASTDTQYF. For the CDR3, the DNA is TGTGCCAGCAGTTTCTCGCAGGCTAGCACAGATACGCAGTATTTT. Filled out from reference TRBV28 and TRBJ2-3, the complete variable domain reads DVKVTQSSRYLVKRTGEKVFLECVQDMDHENMFWYRQDPGLGLRLIYFSYDVKMKEKGDIPEGYSVSREKKERFSLILESASTNQTSMYLCASSFSQASTDTQYFGPGTRLTVL.

This CDR3 reads CASSLSPENANTGELFF. As DNA, the CDR3 is TGTGCCAGCAGTTTATCGCCCGAAAACGCGAACACCGGGGAGCTGTTTTTT. The rearrangement links TRBV27 to TRBJ2-2; no clear D. The ends were cut back, 0 bases at V and 0 bases at J, with 11 bases in the middle. CDR1 is MNHEY and CDR2 is SMNVEV in the germline V gene (reference sequence). This CDR3 region has 17 residues.

The chain has TRBV29-1 and TRBJ2-7; 8 bases map to TRBD2. V lost 7 bases to trimming and J lost 0 bases; unmatched junction nucleotides: 5. CDR3 length: 13 residues. Germline CDR1 reads SQVTM; CDR2 reads ANQGSEA. The CDR3: CSALAESSYEQYF. CDR3 DNA: TGCAGCGCACTAGCGGAGAGCTCCTACGAGCAGTACTTC.

The chain recombines TRBV19 with TRBJ2-6, with a tentative D call TRBD1 (6 bases). V dropped 7 bases and J dropped 0 bases, with 16 bases sitting between them. This CDR3 is 17 amino acids long. In germline, CDR1 is LNHDA, CDR2 SQIVND (reference sequence). The CDR3 DNA is TGTGCCAGTATGGAAACAGGGTCCCACTCTGGGGCCAACGTCCTGACTTTC. Protein sequence: CASMETGSHSGANVLTF.